The 18 T cell receptor beta chains in this list originate from one sample, sequenced in a study of blood T cell repertoires in COVID-19. The protocol was immunoSEQ multiplex PCR, while the TCRdb copy is restricted to in-frame clones and leaves out a portion. The sample includes about 290,000 clones, 70% to 90% of them seen just once. Material: peripheral blood. These receptors were taken from a woman aged 50 to 60 with active or convalescent COVID-19.

The chain recombines TRBV9 with TRBJ2-2; a possible D gene is TRBD1 (6 bases). The ends were cut back, 1 base at V and 7 bases at J, with 14 bases in the middle. The germline V gene has CDR1 SGDLS and CDR2 YYNGEE. This CDR3 has 15 residues. The chain's CDR3 is CASSVIPGESGELFF. For the CDR3, the DNA is TGTGCCAGCAGCGTAATTCCAGGGGAGAGCGGGGAGCTGTTTTTT.

This sequence joins TRBV7-9 and TRBJ2-1; TRBD2 matches at 7 bases. The CDR3 covers 13 residues. Germline V gives CDR1 SEHNR, CDR2 FQNEAQ (reference sequence). With V trimmed by 4 bases and J by 8 bases, 5 bases remained unmatched. The CDR3 DNA sequence: TGTGCCAGCAGCTCCCCCGGGGGGTATGAGCAGTTCTTC. Residues: CASSSPGGYEQFF. The whole variable domain, remainder taken from reference TRBV7-9 and TRBJ2-1, is DTGVSQNPRHKITKRGQNVTFRCDPISEHNRLYWYRQTLGQGPEFLTYFQNEAQLEKSRLLSDRFSAERPKGSFSTLEIQRTEQGDSAMYLCASSSPGGYEQFFGPGTRLTVL.

This sequence joins TRBV27 and TRBJ1-4; tentative D call: TRBD1 (6 bases). CDR3 length: 14 residues. Looked up from germline, CDR1 is MNHEY and CDR2 is SMNVEV (reference sequence). V was shortened by 8 bases and J by 2 bases, with 12 bases between the two germline ends. The CDR3 protein is CASRRGRTNEKLFF. CDR3 nucleotide sequence: TGTGCCAGCCGCAGGGGCCGGACTAATGAAAAACTGTTTTTT.

The chain joins TRBV19 to TRBJ1-1; no definite D call. Germline V gives CDR1 LNHDA, CDR2 SQIVND (reference sequence). The V end lost 5 bases, the J end lost 5 bases, and 12 bases lay between the germline ends. CDR3 size: 13 residues. In nucleotides, the CDR3 is TGTGCCAGTAGTCGGACTGATGGGACTGAAGCTTTCTTT. Amino acid sequence: CASSRTDGTEAFF.

V and J are TRBV14 and TRBJ2-7; a weak D match, TRBD1 (5 bases). CDR1 is SGHDN and CDR2 is FVKESK in the germline V gene. Between the trimmed V and J ends, which lost 0 bases and 2 bases, there was a span of 14 bases. The CDR3 contains 16 residues. The CDR3 is CASSQDGSLGAYEQYF. CDR3 bases: TGTGCCAGCAGCCAAGACGGCAGCCTAGGGGCCTACGAGCAGTACTTC. The whole variable domain, filled in from reference TRBV14 and TRBJ2-7, reads EAGVTQFPSHSVIEKGQTVTLRCDPISGHDNLYWYRRVMGKEIKFLLHFVKESKQDESGMPNNRFLAERTGGTYSTLKVQPAELEDSGVYFCASSQDGSLGAYEQYFGPGTRLTVT.

V usage is TRBV5-1 and J usage is TRBJ2-7; TRBD2 matches at 10 bases. The CDR3 spans 17 residues. Germline values: CDR1 SGHRS, CDR2 YFSETQ. J gave up 4 bases and V 4 bases, and 14 bases lay outside the gene matches. The CDR3 sequence: CASSPGTFPGLAYEQYF. The CDR3 nucleotides are TGCGCCAGCAGCCCAGGAACATTTCCGGGACTAGCGTACGAGCAGTACTTC.

On this clone itself: Other DNA sequences in the same sample also yield this CDR3. V usage is TRBV5-1 and J usage is TRBJ2-1; D might be TRBD1 (6 bases). Germline assignment: CDR1 SGHRS and CDR2 YFSETQ. The CDR3 extends over 15 amino acids. V was cut by 2 bases and J by 0 bases, with 9 bases left in between. This CDR3 is CASSFGGSSYNEQFF. Written as DNA, the CDR3 is TGCGCCAGCAGCTTTGGGGGCAGCTCCTACAATGAGCAGTTCTTC.

The V and J genes are TRBV28 and TRBJ1-5, with D possibly TRBD1 on 6 matching bases. The germline gives CDR1 MDHEN, CDR2 SYDVKM. Trimming left V 2 bases short and J 13 bases short, with 18 bases between. The CDR3 spans 14 residues. In nucleotides, the CDR3 is TGTGCCAGCAGTTTAGACCAAGGGGAAAGGGGGCAGCATTTT. Translating gives CASSLDQGERGQHF.

This chain uses TRBV7-8 with TRBJ2-1, with D perhaps TRBD2 (5 bases). Germline CDR1 SGHVS, CDR2 FQNEAQ. The ends were cut back, 3 bases at V and 12 bases at J, with 24 bases in the middle. The CDR3 has 16 amino acids. Here the CDR3 DNA reads TGTGCCAGCAGCTTCCGCGGGCTCTCCCGGCCCCTGGTGCAGTTCTTC. This translates into CASSFRGLSRPLVQFF.

The rearrangement joins TRBV27 to TRBJ2-3; TRBD2 matches 7 bases. The CDR3 sequence is 16 residues long. J lost 3 bases, V lost 3 bases, and 9 bases had no gene match. Germline-derived CDR1 and CDR2 are MNHEY and SMNVEV (reference sequence). CDR3 bases: TGTGCCAGCAGTTTTACGACTAGCTCGGTAACAGATACGCAGTATTTT. Its protein is CASSFTTSSVTDTQYF.

The chain joins TRBV2 to TRBJ1-2; no clear D gene. Germline-derived CDR1 and CDR2 are SNHLY and FYNNEI. The CDR3 has 13 residues. V was shortened by 8 bases and J by 4 bases, with 14 bases between the two germline ends. This CDR3 reads CASLAEEGYGYTF. Written as DNA, the CDR3 is TGTGCCAGCTTGGCAGAAGAGGGCTATGGCTACACCTTC.

This clone was detected only a few times. This chain links TRBV11-2 with TRBJ2-1, with D unresolved. Trimming stripped 0 bases from V and 2 bases from J, with 8 bases between. Germline assignment: CDR1 SGHAT and CDR2 FQNNGV. The CDR3 totals 15 residues. DNA of the CDR3: TGTGCCAGCAGCTTAGATCTGGGCCCCTACAATGAGCAGTTCTTC. Its translation: CASSLDLGPYNEQFF.

This chain joins TRBV2 and TRBJ2-5; 9 bases agree with TRBD2. The CDR3 covers 17 residues. Losses at the gene ends were 1 base for V and 4 bases for J; bases not matched to a gene: 10. Germline CDR1 and CDR2: SNHLY and FYNNEI. CDR3 amino acids: CASSEEGGRASGETQYF. DNA for the CDR3: TGTGCCAGCAGTGAAGAGGGCGGGAGGGCCTCGGGAGAGACCCAGTACTTC.

V is TRBV3-1 (or the pseudogene TRBV3-2) and J is TRBJ1-1; 8 bases fit TRBD1. This CDR3 spans 13 amino acids. J lost 4 bases, V lost 5 bases, and 3 bases had no gene match. Per the germline V gene, CDR1 is LGHDT and CDR2 is YNNKEL (reference sequence). The CDR3, as DNA: TGTGCCAGCAGCTCGACAGGGGTCACTGAAGCTTTCTTT. Translated: CASSSTGVTEAFF.

This clone occurred a few times. This chain connects TRBV15 to TRBJ2-5, with no clear D. Germline V lookup: CDR1 LNHNV, CDR2 YYDKDF (reference sequence). V was trimmed by 3 bases and J by 4 bases, leaving 15 bases between them. This CDR3 is built from 15 residues. The CDR3 region has the DNA TGTGCCACCAGCAGTTTGTGGAACAGCTTAGAGACCCAGTACTTC. Protein product: CATSSLWNSLETQYF.

The V and J genes are TRBV29-1 and TRBJ2-1; 7 bases agree with TRBD2. Trimming removed 3 bases from V and 0 bases from J; junction bases left unmatched: 5. There are 15 residues in the CDR3. The germline V gene has CDR1 SQVTM and CDR2 ANQGSEA. The CDR3 DNA sequence: TGCAGCGTTGACAAAGCGGGGATCTCCTACAATGAGCAGTTCTTC. Translated: CSVDKAGISYNEQFF.

The rearrangement links TRBV4-1 to TRBJ2-3, with 7 bases matching TRBD1. From germline, CDR1 is MGHRA and CDR2 YSYEKL. The CDR3 extends over 15 amino acids. After removal of 1 base from V and 4 bases from J, the junction contained 5 bases not matched to a gene. The CDR3 protein is CASSQVTGVADTQYF. Written as DNA, the CDR3 is TGCGCCAGCAGCCAAGTAACAGGGGTGGCAGATACGCAGTATTTT.

This chain uses TRBV5-1 with TRBJ1-2; tentative D call: TRBD1 (5 bases). The germline gives CDR1 SGHRS, CDR2 YFSETQ. With 2 bases removed from V and 6 bases from J, the gap between germline ends came to 8 bases. The CDR3 has 12 residues. As DNA, the CDR3 is TGCGCCAGCAGCTTCGACAGAGATGGCTACACCTTC. Translated, it gives CASSFDRDGYTF.